A selection of T cell receptor beta chains follows, all from one sample in a study of blood T cells in healthy people across ages. TCRdb analysed the 5' RACE reads with MiXCR anew, one entry per CDR3 protein. The repertoire consists of about 1.6 million distinct CDR3 sequences, with around 35% occurring once and the leading ten covering over 9%. Sequenced material: blood. Receptors originate from a woman aged 30 to 39 in good health. The CDR3 runs from the conserved cysteine through the conserved F or W. Fields, in order: V gene, CDR3 length, J gene, D gene, clone size, CDR3 protein, CDR3 DNA. The D gene is left open where the match is weak. Size tells how often a clone was seen (once, few, many) or the class of an expanded clone, and some rows leave it out.

v_call: TRBV6-2/TRBV6-3; cdr3_length: 17; j_call: TRBJ1-5; d_call: TRBD1; clone_size: .; cdr3_aa: CASSDRGDYVGNQPQHF; cdr3_nt: TGTGCCAGCAGTGACAGGGGAGACTACGTCGGCAATCAGCCCCAGCATTTT
v_call: TRBV20-1; cdr3_length: 15; j_call: TRBJ2-1; d_call: .; clone_size: .; cdr3_aa: CSARSKRKIYNEQFF; cdr3_nt: TGCAGTGCTAGATCCAAGCGGAAAATATACAATGAGCAGTTCTTC
v_call: TRBV2; cdr3_length: 11; j_call: TRBJ1-2; d_call: .; clone_size: .; cdr3_aa: CASTGVTGYTF; cdr3_nt: TGTGCCAGCACTGGAGTAACTGGCTACACCTTC
v_call: TRBV29-1; cdr3_length: 15; j_call: TRBJ1-1; d_call: .; clone_size: few; cdr3_aa: CSVEARGRGDAEAFF; cdr3_nt: TGCAGCGTTGAAGCTAGGGGCAGGGGAGACGCTGAAGCTTTCTTT
v_call: TRBV12-3/TRBV12-4; cdr3_length: 10; j_call: TRBJ2-3; d_call: .; clone_size: many; cdr3_aa: CASGADTQYF; cdr3_nt: TGTGCCAGCGGCGCAGATACGCAGTATTTT
v_call: TRBV21-1; cdr3_length: 17; j_call: TRBJ2-7; d_call: .; clone_size: .; cdr3_aa: CASSNPRLAGGRYEQYF; cdr3_nt: TGTGCCAGCAGCAACCCGAGACTAGCGGGAGGGCGGTACGAGCAGTACTTC
v_call: TRBV5-1; cdr3_length: 16; j_call: TRBJ1-6; d_call: .; clone_size: .; cdr3_aa: CASSSTRTDYNSPLHF; cdr3_nt: TGCGCCAGCAGCTCAACCAGGACGGACTATAATTCACCCCTCCACTTT
v_call: TRBV30; cdr3_length: 12; j_call: TRBJ2-7; d_call: .; clone_size: .; cdr3_aa: CAYNEDSYEQYF; cdr3_nt: TGTGCCTACAACGAGGACAGCTACGAGCAGTACTTC
v_call: TRBV6-5; cdr3_length: 13; j_call: TRBJ2-1; d_call: .; clone_size: few; cdr3_aa: CASSYSAGGEQFF; cdr3_nt: TGTGCCAGCAGTTACTCGGCTGGAGGTGAGCAGTTCTTC
v_call: TRBV9; cdr3_length: 15; j_call: TRBJ2-5; d_call: TRBD1; clone_size: few; cdr3_aa: CASSVSGQADGTQYF; cdr3_nt: TGTGCCAGCAGCGTATCAGGACAGGCGGATGGGACCCAGTACTTC
v_call: TRBV5-1; cdr3_length: 14; j_call: TRBJ2-5; d_call: TRBD2; clone_size: few; cdr3_aa: CASSSGTKEETQYF; cdr3_nt: TGCGCCAGCAGCTCCGGGACTAAAGAAGAGACCCAGTACTTC
v_call: TRBV27; cdr3_length: 15; j_call: TRBJ1-5; d_call: .; clone_size: few; cdr3_aa: CASSPDPADNQPQHF; cdr3_nt: TGTGCCAGCAGCCCCGACCCGGCGGACAATCAGCCCCAGCATTTT
v_call: TRBV27; cdr3_length: 17; j_call: TRBJ2-1; d_call: TRBD1; clone_size: few; cdr3_aa: CASSIPFGQGAYNEQFF; cdr3_nt: TGTGCCAGCAGTATACCCTTTGGACAGGGGGCCTACAATGAGCAGTTCTTC
v_call: TRBV10-3; cdr3_length: 17; j_call: TRBJ1-1; d_call: TRBD1; clone_size: few; cdr3_aa: CAISEWDRVWSNTEAFF; cdr3_nt: TGTGCCATCAGTGAGTGGGACAGGGTCTGGTCGAACACTGAAGCTTTCTTT
v_call: TRBV2; cdr3_length: 10; j_call: TRBJ2-7; d_call: .; clone_size: .; cdr3_aa: CASNRFEQYF; cdr3_nt: TGTGCCAGCAATCGCTTCGAGCAGTACTTC
v_call: TRBV29-1; cdr3_length: 14; j_call: TRBJ2-1; d_call: .; clone_size: many; cdr3_aa: CSSRGGGSYNEQFF; cdr3_nt: TGCAGCTCGAGGGGGGGCGGCTCCTACAATGAGCAGTTCTTC
v_call: TRBV5-1; cdr3_length: 13; j_call: TRBJ1-1; d_call: .; clone_size: many; cdr3_aa: CASSKDRNTEAFF; cdr3_nt: TGTGCCAGCAGCAAGGACAGGAACACTGAAGCTTTCTTT
v_call: TRBV24-1; cdr3_length: 17; j_call: TRBJ2-3; d_call: TRBD2; clone_size: few; cdr3_aa: CATSDRRTSGSADTQYF; cdr3_nt: TGTGCCACCAGTGACCGGCGGACTAGCGGGAGCGCAGATACGCAGTATTTT
v_call: TRBV7-9; cdr3_length: 11; j_call: TRBJ2-3; d_call: .; clone_size: few; cdr3_aa: CANSLTDTQYF; cdr3_nt: TGTGCCAACTCCCTCACAGATACGCAGTATTTT
v_call: TRBV7-8; cdr3_length: 17; j_call: TRBJ1-5; d_call: TRBD1; clone_size: few; cdr3_aa: CASSRDRGRYSNQPQHF; cdr3_nt: TGTGCCAGCAGCCGCGACAGGGGACGTTATAGCAATCAGCCCCAGCATTTT
v_call: TRBV20-1; cdr3_length: 19; j_call: TRBJ2-3; d_call: TRBD2; clone_size: .; cdr3_aa: CSARGDTSGRTGTTDTQYF; cdr3_nt: TGCAGTGCTAGAGGGGATACTAGCGGGAGGACAGGAACCACAGATACGCAGTATTTT
v_call: TRBV20-1; cdr3_length: 17; j_call: TRBJ2-1; d_call: TRBD2; clone_size: few; cdr3_aa: CSAKVWVGGGSYNEQFF; cdr3_nt: TGCAGTGCTAAGGTCTGGGTCGGCGGGGGGTCCTACAATGAGCAGTTCTTC
v_call: TRBV28; cdr3_length: 16; j_call: TRBJ2-7; d_call: TRBD1; clone_size: .; cdr3_aa: CASSLTPWDRGNEQYF; cdr3_nt: TGTGCCAGCAGCCTTACCCCGTGGGACAGGGGAAACGAGCAGTACTTC
v_call: TRBV29-1; cdr3_length: 12; j_call: TRBJ1-4; d_call: .; clone_size: few; cdr3_aa: CSVLSLREKLFF; cdr3_nt: TGCAGCGTTCTCTCCCTTCGGGAAAAACTGTTTTTT
v_call: TRBV12-3/TRBV12-4; cdr3_length: 13; j_call: TRBJ2-5; d_call: .; clone_size: few; cdr3_aa: CATQQDRRRTQYF; cdr3_nt: TGTGCCACTCAACAGGACCGAAGACGGACCCAGTACTTC
v_call: TRBV7-3; cdr3_length: 13; j_call: TRBJ1-1; d_call: .; clone_size: .; cdr3_aa: CASSRNTNTEAFF; cdr3_nt: TGTGCCAGCAGCCGCAATACGAACACTGAAGCTTTCTTT
v_call: TRBV29-1; cdr3_length: 15; j_call: TRBJ2-7; d_call: .; clone_size: many; cdr3_aa: CSVAWTEANSYEQYF; cdr3_nt: TGCAGCGTAGCTTGGACAGAGGCCAACTCCTACGAGCAGTACTTC
v_call: TRBV27; cdr3_length: 16; j_call: TRBJ2-5; d_call: TRBD2; clone_size: .; cdr3_aa: CASGSLSGRAEETQYF; cdr3_nt: TGTGCCAGCGGCTCACTTAGCGGGAGGGCCGAAGAGACCCAGTACTTC
v_call: TRBV4-1; cdr3_length: 14; j_call: TRBJ2-7; d_call: .; clone_size: .; cdr3_aa: CASSQDARTYEQYF; cdr3_nt: TGCGCCAGCAGCCAAGACGCCCGGACATACGAGCAGTACTTC
v_call: TRBV7-2; cdr3_length: 19; j_call: TRBJ2-5; d_call: TRBD2; clone_size: .; cdr3_aa: CASSSLPRMAGGLKETQYF; cdr3_nt: TGTGCCAGCAGCTCTCTCCCCAGGATGGCGGGGGGGTTGAAGGAGACCCAGTACTTC
v_call: TRBV30; cdr3_length: 12; j_call: TRBJ2-7; d_call: .; clone_size: .; cdr3_aa: CAWSVQVGEQYF; cdr3_nt: TGTGCCTGGAGTGTACAAGTTGGCGAGCAGTACTTC
v_call: TRBV5-1; cdr3_length: 13; j_call: TRBJ1-2; d_call: TRBD1; clone_size: many; cdr3_aa: CASSLGQGVGYTF; cdr3_nt: TGTGCCAGCAGTTTAGGGCAGGGGGTTGGCTACACCTTC
v_call: TRBV30; cdr3_length: 14; j_call: TRBJ1-2; d_call: .; clone_size: .; cdr3_aa: CAWSDLRTARGYTF; cdr3_nt: TGTGCCTGGAGTGACTTGCGGACTGCCCGTGGCTACACCTTC
v_call: TRBV9; cdr3_length: 20; j_call: TRBJ2-1; d_call: TRBD2; clone_size: .; cdr3_aa: CASSFKPGLAGGGSYNEQFF; cdr3_nt: TGTGCCAGCAGCTTTAAACCGGGACTAGCGGGAGGCGGGTCCTACAATGAGCAGTTCTTC
v_call: TRBV14; cdr3_length: 17; j_call: TRBJ1-5; d_call: TRBD1; clone_size: .; cdr3_aa: CASNTDRGPVNYQPQHF; cdr3_nt: TGTGCCAGCAACACGGACAGGGGGCCCGTCAATTATCAGCCCCAGCATTTT
v_call: TRBV28; cdr3_length: 13; j_call: TRBJ1-2; d_call: TRBD1; clone_size: .; cdr3_aa: CASCLGQDYGYTF; cdr3_nt: TGTGCCAGCTGCCTTGGACAGGACTATGGCTACACCTTC
v_call: TRBV27; cdr3_length: 16; j_call: TRBJ2-1; d_call: .; clone_size: .; cdr3_aa: CASSLVGAGQVVEQFF; cdr3_nt: TGTGCCAGCAGCCTGGTTGGGGCGGGTCAAGTAGTGGAGCAGTTCTTC
v_call: TRBV20-1; cdr3_length: 15; j_call: TRBJ1-3; d_call: .; clone_size: few; cdr3_aa: CSAKRGSSSGNTIYF; cdr3_nt: TGCAGTGCAAAGCGGGGGTCAAGCTCTGGAAACACCATATATTTT
v_call: TRBV29-1; cdr3_length: 13; j_call: TRBJ2-1; d_call: TRBD2; clone_size: many; cdr3_aa: CSVETSRYNEQFF; cdr3_nt: TGCAGCGTTGAGACTAGCAGGTACAATGAGCAGTTCTTC
v_call: TRBV20-1; cdr3_length: 14; j_call: TRBJ2-1; d_call: .; clone_size: few; cdr3_aa: CSAPPRQTYNEQFF; cdr3_nt: TGCAGTGCCCCACCCCGTCAGACCTACAATGAGCAGTTCTTC